The clone carrying this T cell receptor (beta chain) was seen just once. This sample was taken from a study of PD-L1 blockade in urothelial cancer. In the study overall: Before enrollment, 0 to 3 chemotherapy regimens had been given to patients.

Each PCR received spiked synthetic TCR analog templates. The repertoire was sequenced with immunoSEQ multiplex PCR; TCRdb's copy has only in-frame clones and lacks some. Seen here are tens of thousands of clones, approximately 85% observed once, and the top ten hold about 10%. Germline CDR1 GTSNPN, CDR2 SVGIG (reference sequence). The junction had 2 bases not matched to a gene; V was cut back by 4 bases and J by 0 bases. The CDR3 covers 14 residues. Time point indicated: pretreatment peripheral blood. The sequences come from PBMCs, collected around atezolizumab (anti-PD-L1) treatment. The clonotype was recovered from a man between 65 and 85 years old with urothelial cancer. The chain combines TRBV30 with TRBJ2-2, with TRBD2 matching 7 bases. The CDR3 region has the DNA TGTGCCTGGAATGCGGGAGCGAACACCGGGGAGCTGTTTTTT. Amino acid sequence: CAWNAGANTGELFF. The variable domain in full, with the rest retrieved from reference TRBV30 and TRBJ2-2, is SQTIHQWPATLVQPVGSPLSLECTVEGTSNPNLYWYRQAAGRGLQLLFYSVGIGQISSEVPQNLSASRPQDRQFILSSKKLLLSDSGFYLCAWNAGANTGELFFGEGSRLTVL.